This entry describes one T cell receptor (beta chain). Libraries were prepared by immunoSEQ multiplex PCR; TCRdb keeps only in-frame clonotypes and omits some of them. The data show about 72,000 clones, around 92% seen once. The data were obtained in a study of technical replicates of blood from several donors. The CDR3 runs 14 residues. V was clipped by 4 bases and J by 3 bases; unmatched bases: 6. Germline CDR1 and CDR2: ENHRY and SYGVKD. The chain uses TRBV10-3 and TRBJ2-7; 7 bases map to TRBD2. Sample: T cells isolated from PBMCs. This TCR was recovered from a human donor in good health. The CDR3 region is CAISGREDLYEQYF. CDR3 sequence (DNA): TGTGCCATCAGTGGCCGGGAGGACCTCTACGAGCAGTACTTC.